This section outlines one TCR beta chain sequence together with its context. Its matching antigen is unknown. J was trimmed by 12 bases and V by 3 bases; bases with no gene match: 10. CDR1 and CDR2 (germline): SGDLS, YYNGEE. The CDR3 is made up of 14 amino acids. Produced via immunoSEQ multiplex PCR; TCRdb's table is partial and in-frame only. The top ten hold about 3.5% of the sample, which has 20,000 to 25,000 clones, roughly 80% seen once. Researchers isolated CD4+ and CD8+ cells by positive magnetic bead selection and then checked their purity by flow cytometry. The data were obtained in a study of somatic mutations in cytotoxic T cells in rheumatoid arthritis. Study findings and constraints: Each of 8 out of 65 patients had a largest CD8+ clone that made up more than 20% of CD8+ cells.

The sequence derives from an adult with rheumatoid arthritis. Sequenced material: CD8+ T cells sorted from blood. The chain recombines TRBV9 with TRBJ2-1; the match to TRBD1 covers 9 bases. CDR3 amino acids: CASSARDRVLGQFF. CDR3 DNA: TGTGCCAGCAGCGCTAGGGACAGGGTGTTGGGGCAGTTCTTC.